These 2 T cell receptor beta chains came from one sample sequenced in a study of cytomegalovirus exposure and HLA in healthy donors. The primer mix had 60 Vbeta and 13 Jbeta primers. Clones were sequenced by immunoSEQ multiplex PCR, and TCRdb holds only the in-frame ones, with some missing. The sample yields 100,000 to 150,000 clones, almost 85% seen once. Sequencing was done on a sample of PBMCs. The source of these receptors is a boy aged 2 to 10 in good health and CMV-seronegative.

The chain combines TRBV12-5 with TRBJ2-2, with 7 positions matching TRBD2. The CDR3 loop spans 15 amino acids. The J segment lost 5 bases and the V segment lost 3 bases, leaving 6 bases of the junction unmatched. Germline V gene sequence: CDR1 LGHNT, CDR2 FRNRAP. DNA for the CDR3: TGTGCTAGTGGTTTAGCCAGGGAGGGAACCGGGGAGCTGTTTTTT. Amino acid sequence: CASGLAREGTGELFF.

The chain couples TRBV10-2 to TRBJ2-7; maybe TRBD1 (6 bases). This CDR3 contains 14 residues. The V and J ends lost 0 bases and 0 bases respectively, with 6 bases between them. The germline V gene has CDR1 WSHSY and CDR2 SAAADI. CDR3 in DNA: TGCGCCAGCAGTGAGTCAGGGGGCTCCTACGAGCAGTACGTC. This gives the protein CASSESGGSYEQYV.